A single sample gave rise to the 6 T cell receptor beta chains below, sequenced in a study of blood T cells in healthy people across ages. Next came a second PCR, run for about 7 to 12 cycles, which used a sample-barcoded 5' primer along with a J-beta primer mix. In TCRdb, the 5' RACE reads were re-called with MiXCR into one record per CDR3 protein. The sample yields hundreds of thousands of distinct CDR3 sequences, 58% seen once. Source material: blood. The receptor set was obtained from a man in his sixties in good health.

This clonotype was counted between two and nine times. The CDR3 region is CSVASPSKDQYF. Here the CDR3 DNA reads TGCAGCGTTGCCTCACCCTCTAAAGATCAGTACTTC. The chain combines TRBV29-1 with TRBJ2-4; D is unclear. V shed 4 bases and J shed 12 bases, with 16 bases lying between them. The CDR3 covers 12 residues. Per germline, CDR1 SQVTM and CDR2 ANQGSEA.

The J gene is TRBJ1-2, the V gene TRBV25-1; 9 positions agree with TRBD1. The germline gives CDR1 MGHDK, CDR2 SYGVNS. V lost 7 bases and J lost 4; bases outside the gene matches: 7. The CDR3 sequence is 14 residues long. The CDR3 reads CASIGTGLGYGYTF. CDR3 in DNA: TGTGCCAGCATTGGGACAGGGCTAGGCTATGGCTACACCTTC.

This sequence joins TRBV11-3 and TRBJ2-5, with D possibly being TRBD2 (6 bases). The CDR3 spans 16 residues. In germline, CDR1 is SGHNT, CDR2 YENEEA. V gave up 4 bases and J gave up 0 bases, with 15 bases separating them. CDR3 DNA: TGTGCCAGCAGCTCTAATGGGGCGGGGTACCAAGAGACCCAGTACTTC. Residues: CASSSNGAGYQETQYF.

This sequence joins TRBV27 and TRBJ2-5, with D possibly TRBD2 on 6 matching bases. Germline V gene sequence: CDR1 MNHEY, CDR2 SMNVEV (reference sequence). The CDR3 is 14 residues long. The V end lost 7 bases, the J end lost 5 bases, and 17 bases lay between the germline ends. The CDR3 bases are TGTGCCAGCACTTCGGGGACTCTGGGGGAGACCCAGTACTTC. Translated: CASTSGTLGETQYF.

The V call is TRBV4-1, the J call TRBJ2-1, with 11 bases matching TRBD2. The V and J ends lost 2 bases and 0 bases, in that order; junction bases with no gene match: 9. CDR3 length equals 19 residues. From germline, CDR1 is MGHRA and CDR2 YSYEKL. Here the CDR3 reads CASSQRRTSGRSSYNEQFF. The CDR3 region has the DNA TGCGCCAGCAGCCAACGCCGGACTAGCGGGCGAAGCTCCTACAATGAGCAGTTCTTC.

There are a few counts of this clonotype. The CDR3, as DNA: TGCGCCAGCAGCATTGACAGTTCTTCTAATGAAAAACTGTTTTTT. It encodes CASSIDSSSNEKLFF. The V call is TRBV5-1, the J call TRBJ1-4; weak D call: TRBD1 (5 bases). Germline CDR1 reads SGHRS; CDR2 reads YFSETQ. V shed 4 bases and J shed 3 bases, with 13 bases lying between them. CDR3 length: 15 residues.